These 10 T cell receptor beta chains share one sample of origin, sequenced in a study of cytomegalovirus exposure and HLA in healthy donors. PCR amplification relied on 60 Vbeta primers (plus 13 Jbeta primers). Sequencing was performed with immunoSEQ multiplex PCR; in TCRdb, only in-frame clones are kept and a portion is missing. The sample holds tens of thousands of clones, 78% seen once. Sequencing was carried out using PBMCs. The receptors derive from a male donor in good health and CMV-seropositive.

This chain uses TRBV5-4 with TRBJ2-1; 9 nucleotides line up with TRBD2. The CDR3 has 16 residues. V was clipped by 4 bases and J by 5 bases; unmatched bases: 10. Germline V gives CDR1 SGHNT, CDR2 YYREEE (reference sequence). CDR3 region: CASSDRREGPNNEQFF. CDR3 sequence (DNA): TGTGCCAGCAGCGACAGGCGGGAGGGCCCCAACAATGAGCAGTTCTTC.

This clone was found a few times. The chain links TRBV6-5 to TRBJ1-1; TRBD1 might be the D (6 bases). The length of the CDR3 is 12 residues. V was cut by 5 bases and J by 8 bases, with 12 bases left in between. Germline V gene data show CDR1 as MNHEY and CDR2 as SVGAGI. Here the CDR3 reads CASSLDRREAFF. In DNA, the CDR3 is TGTGCCAGCAGTCTCGACAGGCGCGAAGCTTTCTTT.

The CDR3 reads CASKLVLSNTEAFF. For the CDR3, the DNA is TGTGCCAGCAAGTTGGTCCTATCTAACACTGAAGCTTTCTTT. The chain combines TRBV2 with TRBJ1-1; unclear D gene. This CDR3 has 14 amino acids. Germline-derived CDR1 and CDR2 are SNHLY and FYNNEI. The V and J ends lost 7 bases and 2 bases respectively, with 14 bases between them.

The chain links TRBV2 to TRBJ2-3; 10 positions agree with TRBD2. J was trimmed by 9 bases and V by 7 bases; bases with no gene match: 4. Per germline, CDR1 SNHLY and CDR2 FYNNEI. The CDR3 has 12 amino acids. In DNA form, the CDR3 reads TGTGCCAGCACCCTGACTAGCGGGACGCAGTATTTT. Amino acids: CASTLTSGTQYF.

As DNA, the CDR3 is TGCGCCAGCAGCTTGGGAACAGAGCCCGTAGCTAACTATGGCTACACCTTC. Translation gives CASSLGTEPVANYGYTF. The chain employs TRBV5-1 and TRBJ1-2, with unresolved D. In germline, CDR1 is SGHRS, CDR2 YFSETQ. V was trimmed by 0 bases and J by 0 bases, leaving 15 bases between them. The CDR3 is 17 amino acids.

This chain joins TRBV21-1 and TRBJ1-5; TRBD1 is taken as the D call from the table, unchecked against the DNA. TRBV21-1 is a pseudogene segment. The CDR3 loop spans 14 amino acids. The CDR3 loop is CASSKGQGKQPQHF. Written as DNA, the CDR3 is TGTGCCAGCAGCAAAGGACAGGGAAAACAGCCCCAGCATTTT.

This rearrangement joins TRBV14 to TRBJ1-3; 8 nucleotides match TRBD1. The V gene's germline CDR1 is SGHDN and CDR2 FVKESK. The CDR3 contains 15 residues. With V trimmed by 4 bases and J by 1 base, 3 bases remained unmatched. The CDR3: CASSPNRGSGNTIYF. The CDR3 DNA is TGTGCCAGCAGCCCAAACAGGGGGTCTGGAAACACCATATATTTT.

The V call is TRBV9, the J call TRBJ2-3; the D is unclear. The V end was cut by 0 bases, the J end by 0 bases, with 8 bases between. CDR1 and CDR2 (germline): SGDLS, YYNGEE. The CDR3 runs 15 residues. CDR3 coding DNA: TGTGCCAGCAGCGTAGGGCCCACGAGCACAGATACGCAGTATTTT. Its translation: CASSVGPTSTDTQYF. The complete variable domain, with remaining parts taken from reference TRBV9 and TRBJ2-3, reads DSGVTQTPKHLITATGQRVTLRCSPRSGDLSVYWYQQSLDQGLQFLIQYYNGEERAKGNILERFSAQQFPDLHSELNLSSLELGDSALYFCASSVGPTSTDTQYFGPGTRLTVL.

This clone was recorded once. This chain connects TRBV11-1 to TRBJ2-2, with 8 bases matching TRBD2. Germline trimming cut 0 bases from V and 5 bases from J; bases unmatched to any gene: 2. Germline values: CDR1 SGHAT, CDR2 FQDESV (reference sequence). The length of the CDR3 is 15 residues. CDR3 nucleotide sequence: TGTGCCAGCAGCTTAGCGGCTAGCGGGACCGGGGAGCTGTTTTTT. It codes for CASSLAASGTGELFF.

V and J are TRBV18 and TRBJ2-3; no clear D gene. CDR1 is KGHSH, CDR2 LQKENI, per germline. CDR3 length: 13 residues. Trimming left V 3 bases short and J 4 bases short, with 8 bases between. In DNA, the CDR3 is TGTGCCAGCTCACCGTCGGTGGCAGATACGCAGTATTTT. Its protein product is CASSPSVADTQYF.